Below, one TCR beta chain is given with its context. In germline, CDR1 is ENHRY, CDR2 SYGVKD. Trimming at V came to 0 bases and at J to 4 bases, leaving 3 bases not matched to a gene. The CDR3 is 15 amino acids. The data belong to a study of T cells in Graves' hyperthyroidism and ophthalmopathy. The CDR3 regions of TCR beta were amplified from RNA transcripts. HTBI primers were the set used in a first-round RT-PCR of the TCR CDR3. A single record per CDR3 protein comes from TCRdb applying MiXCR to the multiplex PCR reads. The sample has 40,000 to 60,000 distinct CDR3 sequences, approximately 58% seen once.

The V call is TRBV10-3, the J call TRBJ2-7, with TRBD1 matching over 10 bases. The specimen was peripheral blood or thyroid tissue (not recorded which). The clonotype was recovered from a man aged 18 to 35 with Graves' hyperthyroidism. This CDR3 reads CAISESGQGDYEQYF. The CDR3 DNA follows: TGTGCCATCAGTGAGTCTGGACAGGGGGATTACGAGCAGTACTTC.